This T cell receptor beta chain was recovered during a study of blood T cell repertoires in COVID-19. Only in-frame clones appear in the TCRdb table, and some are missing; sequencing was by immunoSEQ multiplex PCR. The sample shows 120,000 to 150,000 clones, more than 80% of them seen only once. Germline V lookup: CDR1 SQVTM, CDR2 ANQGSEA. The CDR3 covers 14 residues. The origin of this receptor is a woman aged 60-70 years with active COVID-19. Sequenced: peripheral blood. This rearrangement joins TRBV29-1 to TRBJ2-3, with TRBD1 matching over 8 bases. The CDR3 here is CSGTGGNLPDTQYF. In nucleotides, the CDR3 is TGCAGTGGAACAGGGGGAAATCTCCCAGATACGCAGTATTTT.